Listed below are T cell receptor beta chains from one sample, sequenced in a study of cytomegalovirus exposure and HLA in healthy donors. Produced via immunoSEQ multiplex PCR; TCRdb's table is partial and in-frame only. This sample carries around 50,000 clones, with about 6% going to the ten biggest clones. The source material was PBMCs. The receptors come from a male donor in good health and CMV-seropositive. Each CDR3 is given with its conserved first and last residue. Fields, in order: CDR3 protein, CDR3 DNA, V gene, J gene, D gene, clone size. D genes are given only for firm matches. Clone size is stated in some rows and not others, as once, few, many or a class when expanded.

CDR3aa: CASSVRSTGGDGANVLTF; CDR3nt: TGCGCCAGCAGCGTAAGATCCACAGGGGGCGATGGGGCCAACGTCCTGACTTTC; v_gene: TRBV4-3; j_gene: TRBJ2-6; d_gene: TRBD1; abundance: NA
CDR3aa: CASSYSMAGRTEQYF; CDR3nt: TGTGCCAGCAGTTACTCGATGGCGGGGCGGACCGAGCAGTACTTC; v_gene: TRBV6-5; j_gene: TRBJ2-7; d_gene: NA; abundance: NA
CDR3aa: CASSRNLNNEQFF; CDR3nt: TGTGCCAGCAGCCGAAACCTAAACAATGAGCAGTTCTTC; v_gene: TRBV11-3; j_gene: TRBJ2-1; d_gene: NA; abundance: NA
CDR3aa: CSSRTGGRPNYGYTF; CDR3nt: TGCAGCTCAAGGACAGGGGGCCGTCCTAACTATGGCTACACCTTC; v_gene: TRBV29-1; j_gene: TRBJ1-2; d_gene: TRBD1; abundance: NA
CDR3aa: CASSLVGLAGTNEQFF; CDR3nt: TGTGCCAGCAGCTTGGTAGGTCTAGCGGGGACCAATGAGCAGTTCTTC; v_gene: TRBV5-4; j_gene: TRBJ2-1; d_gene: TRBD2; abundance: NA
CDR3aa: CASSSLPPQEGESYEQYF; CDR3nt: TGTGCCAGCAGCTCCCTCCCCCCACAGGAGGGTGAGTCCTACGAGCAGTACTTC; v_gene: TRBV13; j_gene: TRBJ2-7; d_gene: NA; abundance: NA
CDR3aa: CALTSGTDTQYF; CDR3nt: TGTGCCTTGACTAGCGGCACAGATACGCAGTATTTT; v_gene: TRBV30; j_gene: TRBJ2-3; d_gene: TRBD2; abundance: NA
CDR3aa: CASTRGYEQYF; CDR3nt: TGTGCCAGCACTAGGGGCTACGAGCAGTACTTC; v_gene: TRBV2; j_gene: TRBJ2-7; d_gene: NA; abundance: NA
CDR3aa: CASSQDLAGGLYYEQYF; CDR3nt: TGCGCCAGCAGCCAAGACCTAGCGGGGGGGTTATACTACGAGCAGTACTTC; v_gene: TRBV4-1; j_gene: TRBJ2-7; d_gene: TRBD2; abundance: NA
CDR3aa: CASSKVGQPRSGNTIYF; CDR3nt: TGTGCCAGCAGCAAAGTGGGACAGCCAAGGTCTGGAAACACCATATATTTT; v_gene: TRBV21-1; j_gene: TRBJ1-3; d_gene: NA; abundance: NA
CDR3aa: CASSQEGSTGELFF; CDR3nt: TGCGCCAGCAGCCAAGAGGGCAGCACCGGGGAGCTGTTTTTT; v_gene: TRBV4-3; j_gene: TRBJ2-2; d_gene: NA; abundance: NA
CDR3aa: CASSFGGALEETQYF; CDR3nt: TGTGCCAGCAGCTTCGGGGGGGCCCTAGAAGAGACCCAGTACTTC; v_gene: TRBV7-9; j_gene: TRBJ2-5; d_gene: TRBD2; abundance: NA
CDR3aa: CASSVRGANTEAFF; CDR3nt: TGTGCCAGCAGTGTGCGGGGGGCGAACACTGAAGCTTTCTTT; v_gene: TRBV27; j_gene: TRBJ1-1; d_gene: NA; abundance: NA
CDR3aa: CASSLGVGTGTYEQYF; CDR3nt: TGTGCCAGCAGCTTAGGTGTGGGGACAGGGACCTACGAGCAGTACTTC; v_gene: TRBV11-2; j_gene: TRBJ2-7; d_gene: TRBD1; abundance: NA
CDR3aa: CASSPGYSYRQYF; CDR3nt: TGTGCCAGCAGTCCCGGGTACTCCTATAGGCAGTATTTT; v_gene: TRBV27; j_gene: TRBJ2-3; d_gene: NA; abundance: NA
CDR3aa: CASRQISLEWAASYEQYF; CDR3nt: TGTGCCAGCAGGCAAATTTCTTTGGAATGGGCAGCCTCCTACGAGCAGTACTTC; v_gene: TRBV7-2; j_gene: TRBJ2-7; d_gene: NA; abundance: NA
CDR3aa: CASSQDRVANTEAFF; CDR3nt: TGTGCCAGCAGCCAAGATCGGGTCGCGAACACTGAAGCTTTCTTT; v_gene: TRBV4-2; j_gene: TRBJ1-1; d_gene: NA; abundance: NA
CDR3aa: CASSYPGDNEKLFF; CDR3nt: TGTGCCAGCAGTTACCCAGGCGATAATGAAAAACTGTTTTTT; v_gene: TRBV6-6; j_gene: TRBJ1-4; d_gene: NA; abundance: NA
CDR3aa: CASSDGTGVVYEQYF; CDR3nt: TGTGCCAGCAGTGATGGGACAGGGGTGGTGTACGAGCAGTACTTC; v_gene: TRBV6-1; j_gene: TRBJ2-7; d_gene: TRBD1; abundance: NA
CDR3aa: CASSLGTGSTGNTIYF; CDR3nt: TGCGCCAGCAGCTTGGGAACAGGGAGCACTGGAAACACCATATATTTT; v_gene: TRBV5-1; j_gene: TRBJ1-3; d_gene: NA; abundance: NA
CDR3aa: CASSQDPRYNEQFF; CDR3nt: TGTGCCAGCAGCCAAGATCCCCGCTACAATGAGCAGTTCTTC; v_gene: TRBV4-2; j_gene: TRBJ2-1; d_gene: NA; abundance: NA
CDR3aa: CASAGDREYGHEKLFF; CDR3nt: TGTGCCAGCGCCGGGGACAGGGAATATGGACATGAAAAACTGTTTTTT; v_gene: TRBV2; j_gene: TRBJ1-4; d_gene: TRBD1; abundance: NA
CDR3aa: CASSVEWRDTQYF; CDR3nt: TGTGCCAGCAGCGTAGAGTGGAGGGATACGCAGTATTTT; v_gene: TRBV9; j_gene: TRBJ2-3; d_gene: NA; abundance: NA
CDR3aa: CASSAGQSSYNEQFF; CDR3nt: TGTGCCAGCAGCGCCGGACAGAGCTCCTACAATGAGCAGTTCTTC; v_gene: TRBV9; j_gene: TRBJ2-1; d_gene: NA; abundance: NA
CDR3aa: CASSFPPYEQYF; CDR3nt: TGTGCCAGCAGCTTCCCTCCCTACGAGCAGTACTTC; v_gene: TRBV7-9; j_gene: TRBJ2-7; d_gene: NA; abundance: NA
CDR3aa: CASSEGLAQYF; CDR3nt: TGTGCCAGCAGCGAGGGGCTGGCCCAGTACTTC; v_gene: TRBV9; j_gene: TRBJ2-5; d_gene: NA; abundance: NA
CDR3aa: CASSLFSGGYNEQFF; CDR3nt: TGCGCCAGCAGCTTGTTTAGCGGGGGTTACAATGAGCAGTTCTTC; v_gene: TRBV5-1; j_gene: TRBJ2-1; d_gene: TRBD2; abundance: NA
CDR3aa: CASSLTENQPQHF; CDR3nt: TGTGCCAGCAGCTTGACAGAGAATCAGCCCCAGCATTTT; v_gene: TRBV7-9; j_gene: TRBJ1-5; d_gene: NA; abundance: NA
CDR3aa: CASSLGVGGTNTEAFF; CDR3nt: TGCGCCAGCAGCTTGGGGGTCGGAGGAACCAACACTGAAGCTTTCTTT; v_gene: TRBV5-1; j_gene: TRBJ1-1; d_gene: NA; abundance: NA
CDR3aa: CASSQAQGVYEQYF; CDR3nt: TGTGCCAGCAGCCAAGCACAGGGTGTCTACGAGCAGTACTTC; v_gene: TRBV4-2; j_gene: TRBJ2-7; d_gene: NA; abundance: NA
CDR3aa: CASSFGAGDQETQYF; CDR3nt: TGTGCCAGCAGCTTTGGAGCGGGGGATCAAGAGACCCAGTACTTC; v_gene: TRBV5-4; j_gene: TRBJ2-5; d_gene: TRBD2; abundance: NA
CDR3aa: CASSQGLTASSSTDTQYF; CDR3nt: TGTGCCAGCAGCCAGGGACTAACTGCATCCTCTAGCACAGATACGCAGTATTTT; v_gene: TRBV4-2; j_gene: TRBJ2-3; d_gene: TRBD2; abundance: NA
CDR3aa: CASSVGQAYTEAFF; CDR3nt: TGTGCCAGCAGCGTAGGACAGGCGTATACTGAAGCTTTCTTT; v_gene: TRBV9; j_gene: TRBJ1-1; d_gene: NA; abundance: NA
CDR3aa: CASSSGTSGGETQYF; CDR3nt: TGTGCCAGCAGCTCGGGGACTAGCGGGGGAGAGACCCAGTACTTC; v_gene: TRBV13; j_gene: TRBJ2-5; d_gene: TRBD2; abundance: NA
CDR3aa: CASSVGQLNTEAFF; CDR3nt: TGTGCCAGCAGCGTGGGACAGCTGAACACTGAAGCTTTCTTT; v_gene: TRBV11-2; j_gene: TRBJ1-1; d_gene: TRBD1; abundance: NA
CDR3aa: CASSQDRPSRDEQFF; CDR3nt: TGCGCCAGCAGCCAAGATCGGCCTTCTAGAGATGAGCAGTTCTTC; v_gene: TRBV4-3; j_gene: TRBJ2-1; d_gene: NA; abundance: medium-sized
CDR3aa: CASSPGSGRGTEAFF; CDR3nt: TGTGCCAGCTCACCAGGTTCAGGGAGGGGGACTGAAGCTTTCTTT; v_gene: TRBV18; j_gene: TRBJ1-1; d_gene: NA; abundance: NA
CDR3aa: CASSESRGNHTF; CDR3nt: TGCGCCAGCAGTGAGTCGAGGGGGAATCACACCTTC; v_gene: TRBV10-1; j_gene: TRBJ1-2; d_gene: NA; abundance: NA
CDR3aa: CASSPFSSGGPYNGQFF; CDR3nt: TGCGCCAGCAGCCCCTTCTCTAGCGGGGGCCCCTACAATGGGCAGTTCTTC; v_gene: TRBV4-3; j_gene: TRBJ2-1; d_gene: TRBD2; abundance: NA
CDR3aa: CASSQARDNSPLHF; CDR3nt: TGTGCCAGCAGCCAAGCCAGGGATAATTCACCCCTCCACTTT; v_gene: TRBV4-2; j_gene: TRBJ1-6; d_gene: NA; abundance: NA
CDR3aa: CASRPRTSGGYQETQYF; CDR3nt: TGTGCCAGCAGGCCTCGGACTAGCGGGGGATACCAAGAGACCCAGTACTTC; v_gene: TRBV2; j_gene: TRBJ2-5; d_gene: TRBD2; abundance: NA
CDR3aa: CASSRYGLSGYEQYF; CDR3nt: TGTGCCAGTTCCAGGTACGGACTGAGTGGGTACGAGCAGTACTTC; v_gene: TRBV19; j_gene: TRBJ2-7; d_gene: NA; abundance: NA
CDR3aa: CASSPSSSGTSGEHYNEQFF; CDR3nt: TGTGCCAGCAGTCCATCCAGCTCCGGGACTAGCGGGGAGCACTACAATGAGCAGTTCTTC; v_gene: TRBV28; j_gene: TRBJ2-1; d_gene: TRBD2; abundance: NA
CDR3aa: CASSTSWTGRDEQYF; CDR3nt: TGCGCCAGCAGCACCTCTTGGACAGGGAGGGACGAGCAGTACTTC; v_gene: TRBV4-3; j_gene: TRBJ2-7; d_gene: NA; abundance: NA
CDR3aa: CASSPRTPYEQYF; CDR3nt: TGTGCCAGCTCACCCAGGACTCCCTACGAGCAGTACTTC; v_gene: TRBV18; j_gene: TRBJ2-7; d_gene: NA; abundance: NA
CDR3aa: CASANRDRSGEQYF; CDR3nt: TGTGCCAGCGCCAACCGGGACAGATCGGGTGAGCAGTACTTC; v_gene: TRBV7-2; j_gene: TRBJ2-7; d_gene: TRBD1; abundance: NA
CDR3aa: CASSQGGENTEAFF; CDR3nt: TGCGCCAGCAGCCAAGGGGGGGAGAACACTGAAGCTTTCTTT; v_gene: TRBV4-1; j_gene: TRBJ1-1; d_gene: NA; abundance: NA
CDR3aa: CASSVGGGLSYEQYF; CDR3nt: TGTGCCAGCAGCGTAGGCGGGGGTCTCTCCTACGAGCAGTACTTC; v_gene: TRBV9; j_gene: TRBJ2-7; d_gene: TRBD2; abundance: NA
CDR3aa: CASTQLAAYNEQFF; CDR3nt: TGTGCCAGCACCCAACTAGCGGCATACAATGAGCAGTTCTTC; v_gene: TRBV6-1; j_gene: TRBJ2-1; d_gene: TRBD2; abundance: NA
CDR3aa: CASRDGQGNSPLHF; CDR3nt: TGTGCCAGCAGGGACGGACAGGGAAACTCACCCCTCCACTTT; v_gene: TRBV6-5; j_gene: TRBJ1-6; d_gene: TRBD1; abundance: NA
CDR3aa: CASSFGGRNTEAFF; CDR3nt: TGTGCCAGCAGCTTCGGAGGCCGGAACACTGAAGCTTTCTTT; v_gene: TRBV5-6; j_gene: TRBJ1-1; d_gene: NA; abundance: NA
CDR3aa: CASSLAGGIRHSYEQYF; CDR3nt: TGTGCCAGCAGTTTGGCGGGGGGGATCAGGCACTCCTACGAGCAGTACTTC; v_gene: TRBV27; j_gene: TRBJ2-7; d_gene: TRBD2; abundance: NA
CDR3aa: CASRSAGTGRFVAFF; CDR3nt: TGTGCAAGTCGCTCGGCCGGGACAGGAAGATTTGTAGCTTTCTTT; v_gene: TRBV12-2; j_gene: TRBJ1-1; d_gene: NA; abundance: NA
CDR3aa: CATSRGTGGRTDTQYF; CDR3nt: TGTGCCACCAGCAGAGGGACAGGGGGCAGGACAGATACGCAGTATTTT; v_gene: TRBV15; j_gene: TRBJ2-3; d_gene: TRBD1; abundance: NA
CDR3aa: CASNKRTGEDSPLHF; CDR3nt: TGTGCCAGCAATAAACGGACAGGGGAAGATTCACCCCTCCACTTT; v_gene: TRBV2; j_gene: TRBJ1-6; d_gene: TRBD1; abundance: NA
CDR3aa: CASSLVQGSNYEQYF; CDR3nt: TGTGCCAGCAGCTTAGTCCAGGGTTCTAACTACGAGCAGTACTTC; v_gene: TRBV7-8; j_gene: TRBJ2-7; d_gene: NA; abundance: NA
CDR3aa: CASTGTGGSGYTF; CDR3nt: TGTGCCAGCACCGGGACAGGGGGTAGTGGCTACACCTTC; v_gene: TRBV28; j_gene: TRBJ1-2; d_gene: TRBD1; abundance: NA
CDR3aa: CASLSSGLGNTEAFF; CDR3nt: TGTGCCAGCTTATCATCAGGGCTCGGTAACACTGAAGCTTTCTTT; v_gene: TRBV19; j_gene: TRBJ1-1; d_gene: NA; abundance: NA
CDR3aa: CATSGEESGNQPQHF; CDR3nt: TGTGCCACCAGCGGAGAGGAGTCAGGGAATCAGCCCCAGCATTTT; v_gene: TRBV15; j_gene: TRBJ1-5; d_gene: NA; abundance: NA
CDR3aa: CASSEGQVSGNTIYF; CDR3nt: TGTGCCAGCAGTGAGGGACAGGTCTCTGGAAACACCATATATTTT; v_gene: TRBV2; j_gene: TRBJ1-3; d_gene: TRBD1; abundance: NA